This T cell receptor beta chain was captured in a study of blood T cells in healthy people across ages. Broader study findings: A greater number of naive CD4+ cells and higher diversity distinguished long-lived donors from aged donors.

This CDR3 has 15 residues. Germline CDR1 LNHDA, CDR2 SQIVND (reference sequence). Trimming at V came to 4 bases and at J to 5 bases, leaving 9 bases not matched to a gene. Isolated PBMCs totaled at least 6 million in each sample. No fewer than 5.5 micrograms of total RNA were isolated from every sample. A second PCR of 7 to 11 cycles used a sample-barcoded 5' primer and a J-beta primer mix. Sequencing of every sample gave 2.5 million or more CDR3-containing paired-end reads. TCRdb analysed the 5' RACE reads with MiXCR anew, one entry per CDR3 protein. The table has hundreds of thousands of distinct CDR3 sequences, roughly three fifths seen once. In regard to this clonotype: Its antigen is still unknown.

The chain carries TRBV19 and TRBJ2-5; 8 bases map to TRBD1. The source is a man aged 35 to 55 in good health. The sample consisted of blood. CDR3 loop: CASSRGQVGGETQYF. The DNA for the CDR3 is TGTGCCAGTAGTAGGGGACAGGTAGGAGGGGAGACCCAGTACTTC.